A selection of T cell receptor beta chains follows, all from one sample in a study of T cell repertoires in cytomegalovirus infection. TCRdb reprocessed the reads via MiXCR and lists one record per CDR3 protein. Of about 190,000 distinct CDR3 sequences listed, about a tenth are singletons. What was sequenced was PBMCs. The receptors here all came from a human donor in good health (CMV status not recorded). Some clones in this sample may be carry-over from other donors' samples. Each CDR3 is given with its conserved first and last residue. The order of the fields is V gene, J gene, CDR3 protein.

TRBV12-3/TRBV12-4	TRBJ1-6	CASSPRRGNSPLHF
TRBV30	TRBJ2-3	CAWSTDRSTDTQYF
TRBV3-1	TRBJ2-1	CASSQERGPGPWGFNEQFF
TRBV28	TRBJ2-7	CASSFSQGPSSYEQYF
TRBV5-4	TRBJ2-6	CASSLAGGANVLTF
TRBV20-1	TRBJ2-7	CSAPRIILAGVSYEQYF
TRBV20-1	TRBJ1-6	CSAAPTGPSIYNSPLHF
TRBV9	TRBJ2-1	CASSLGLAGVENEQFF
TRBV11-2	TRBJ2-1	CASSRWTSGAVVANEQFF
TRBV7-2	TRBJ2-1	CASSSTLAGPYNEQFF
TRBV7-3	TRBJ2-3	CASSPGLIGDTQYF
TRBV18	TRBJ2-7	CASSPLGGQGPTSSYEQYF
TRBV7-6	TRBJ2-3	CAGSLGTSEFTDTQYF
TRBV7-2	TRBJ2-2	CASSLARGRTGELFF
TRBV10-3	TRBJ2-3	CAISTTDTQYF
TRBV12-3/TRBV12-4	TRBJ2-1	CASSSGVAHNEQFF
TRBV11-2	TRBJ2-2	CASSFLAGSNTGELFF
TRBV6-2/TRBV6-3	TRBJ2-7	CASSYRTTYEQYF
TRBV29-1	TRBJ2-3	CSGEAGVDTQYF
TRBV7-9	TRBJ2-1	CASSERSYNEQFF
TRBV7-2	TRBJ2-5	CASSERGPLGETQYF
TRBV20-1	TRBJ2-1	CSARDTRGVRYEQFF
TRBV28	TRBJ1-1	CASSSRRNTEAFF